This T cell receptor (beta chain) stems from a study of blood T cell repertoires in COVID-19. Study-wide context: Samples taken during acute and convalescent COVID-19 were collected in the United States, Italy and Spain. T cells, B-cell-depleted T cells, or PBMCs supplied cDNA or gDNA.

The CDR3 is made up of 15 amino acids. Germline-derived CDR1 and CDR2 are SGHDN and FVKESK. V was clipped by 0 bases and J by 3 bases, with 11 bases between them. In the original analysis: Scientists estimated how many nucleated cells there were by amplifying reference gene primers. Repertoires were generated with immunoSEQ multiplex PCR, while TCRdb's copy carries only in-frame clones and drops some. V and J calls and clone size are as listed in that table; D and trimming were resolved from the DNA. This table holds roughly 65,000 clones, about 92% found once. The clonotype was recovered from a man aged 55 to 70 with acute or convalescent COVID-19. The J gene is TRBJ1-1, the V gene TRBV14; a possible D gene is TRBD1 (5 bases). Input material: peripheral blood. CDR3 coding DNA: TGTGCCAGCAGCCAAGATTATGCGGGGGACACTGAAGCTTTCTTT. This gives the protein CASSQDYAGDTEAFF.